The text below deals with one T cell receptor (beta chain). Its antigen remains unknown. Only Caucasian adults living in Nashville, Tennessee served as donors. The data belong to a study of shared clonotypes between healthy human individuals. Study conclusions and caveats: Only blood samples were collected, and tissue repertoires likely differ. It was the non-shared clonotypes that had lower generation probabilities than clonotypes shared by all four donors.

There are 15 residues in the CDR3. Trimming cost V 2 bases and J 2 bases, with 13 bases left between them. Per the germline V gene, CDR1 is SGHRS and CDR2 is YFSETQ. Clones were sequenced by immunoSEQ multiplex PCR, and TCRdb holds only the in-frame ones, with some missing. The data show roughly 2 million clones, roughly 94% seen once. The sequenced material came from naive CD4+ T cells sorted from blood. Stated subset: CD45RA+ positively selected. The TCR comes from a young man in good health. This chain links TRBV5-1 with TRBJ2-5; possible D gene TRBD2, 6 bases. This CDR3 is CASSFTGDVQETQYF. The CDR3 region has the DNA TGCGCCAGCAGCTTTACGGGAGACGTTCAAGAGACCCAGTACTTC.